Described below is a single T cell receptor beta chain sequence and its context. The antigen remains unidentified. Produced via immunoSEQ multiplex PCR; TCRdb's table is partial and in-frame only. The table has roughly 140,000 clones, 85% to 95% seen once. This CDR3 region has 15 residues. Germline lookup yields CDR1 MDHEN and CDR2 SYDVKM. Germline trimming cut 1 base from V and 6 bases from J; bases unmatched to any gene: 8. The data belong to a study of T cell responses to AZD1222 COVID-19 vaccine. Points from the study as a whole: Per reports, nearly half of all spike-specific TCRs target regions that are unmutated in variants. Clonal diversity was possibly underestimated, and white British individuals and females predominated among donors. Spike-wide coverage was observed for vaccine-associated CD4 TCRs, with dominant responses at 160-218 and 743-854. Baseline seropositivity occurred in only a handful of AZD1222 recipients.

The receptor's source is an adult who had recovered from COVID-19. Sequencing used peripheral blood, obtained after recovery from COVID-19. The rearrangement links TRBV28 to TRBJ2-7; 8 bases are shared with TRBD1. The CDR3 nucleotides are TGTGCCAGCAGTTTATTTGGCCAGGGGGCGGGCGAGCAGTACTTC. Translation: CASSLFGQGAGEQYF.